These T cell receptor beta chains were read from a single sample in a study of Graves' ophthalmopathy and Graves' hyperthyroidism. TCRdb reprocessed the multiplex PCR reads via MiXCR and lists one record per CDR3 protein. The table includes over 500,000 distinct CDR3 sequences, approximately 21% detected once. The sequenced sample consisted of peripheral blood. The receptors here all came from a woman aged 18-35 years with stable Graves' hyperthyroidism. Some clones in this sample may be carry-over from other donors' samples. The CDR3 runs from the conserved cysteine through the conserved F or W. The order of the fields is D gene, clone size, V gene, J gene, CDR3 protein, CDR3 DNA. A D gene is named only where the DNA matches it firmly. A row's size may be missing; if present it is once, few, many or a size class.

.	many	TRBV6-1	TRBJ2-3	CASSAGTISDTQYF	TGTGCCAGCAGTGCGGGGACGATTTCGGATACGCAGTATTTT
.	many	TRBV6-2/TRBV6-3	TRBJ1-1	CASSEQGPATEAFF	TGTGCCAGCAGCGAACAGGGTCCGGCGACTGAAGCTTTCTTT
.	many	TRBV29-1	TRBJ2-7	CSVASRQGSYEQYF	TGCAGCGTCGCGTCGAGGCAGGGTAGCTACGAGCAGTACTTC
.	few	TRBV28	TRBJ1-5	CASSLRFGNQPQHF	TGTGCCAGCAGTTTGCGGTTCGGCAATCAGCCCCAGCATTTT
.	many	TRBV28	TRBJ1-2	CASSLFRGMGYGYTF	TGTGCCAGCAGTTTATTTCGGGGCATGGGGTATGGCTACACCTTC
.	.	TRBV24-1	TRBJ2-2	CATSDLIWDTGELFF	TGTGCCACCAGTGATTTAATATGGGACACCGGGGAGCTGTTTTTT
.	.	TRBV6-1	TRBJ1-5	CASSETGQNQPQHF	TGTGCCAGCAGTGAAACGGGTCAGAATCAGCCCCAGCATTTT
.	many	TRBV20-1	TRBJ2-7	CSAFTYGFHEQYF	TGCAGTGCTTTTACCTATGGCTTCCACGAGCAGTACTTC
TRBD2	few	TRBV4-1	TRBJ2-2	CASSQEGLAPDAGELFF	TGCGCCAGCAGCCAAGAGGGACTAGCGCCAGACGCCGGGGAGCTGTTTTTT
.	.	TRBV9	TRBJ2-7	CASSVRLATTYERYF	TGTGCCAGCAGCGTAAGGCTAGCGACGACCTACGAGCGGTACTTC
TRBD2	.	TRBV6-2/TRBV6-3	TRBJ2-7	CASSYGATRGEDEQYF	TGTGCCAGCAGTTACGGGGCGACACGGGGGGAGGACGAGCAGTACTTC
.	many	TRBV7-2	TRBJ1-1	CASSLESAAEAFF	TGTGCCAGCAGCTTAGAGTCCGCCGCTGAAGCTTTCTTT
TRBD1	.	TRBV7-9	TRBJ2-7	CASSLGQEYF	TGTGCCAGCAGCTTGGGACAGGAGTACTTC
.	.	TRBV6-1	TRBJ1-6	CASSEGAGDNSPLHF	TGTGCCAGCAGTGAAGGGGCAGGCGATAATTCACCCCTCCACTTT
TRBD1	many	TRBV15	TRBJ2-2	CATSRDRLGTGELFF	TGTGCCACCAGCAGGGACAGGTTGGGGACCGGGGAGCTGTTTTTT
TRBD1	few	TRBV5-1	TRBJ2-7	CASSPDRAVAYEQYF	TGCGCCAGCAGCCCGGACAGGGCTGTCGCCTACGAGCAGTACTTC
.	many	TRBV29-1	TRBJ2-5	CSCRDGKQETQYF	TGCAGCTGCCGGGACGGAAAACAAGAGACCCAGTACTTC
.	many	TRBV4-1	TRBJ2-7	CASSQGRADYEQYF	TGCGCCAGCAGCCAAGGTAGAGCGGACTACGAGCAGTACTTC
TRBD1	.	TRBV11-2	TRBJ2-5	CASSLGGTGGAETQYF	TGTGCCAGCAGCTTAGGGGGGACAGGGGGCGCCGAGACCCAGTACTTC
TRBD1	many	TRBV19	TRBJ2-7	CASSPETGASSYEQYF	TGTGCCAGTAGTCCAGAGACAGGGGCAAGCTCCTACGAGCAGTACTTC
TRBD1	many	TRBV27	TRBJ2-2	CASSNRQGSGPGELFF	TGTGCCAGCAGTAACCGACAGGGGAGCGGACCGGGGGAGCTGTTTTTT